These 14 T cell receptor beta chains originate from one sample sequenced in a study of T cells of healthy individuals. TCRdb fed the 5' RACE reads into MiXCR, producing one record per CDR3 protein. The sample yields some 85,000 distinct CDR3 sequences, around 5.1% seen once. The receptors shown here come from a female donor in good health.

This clonotype was seen many times. The chain is built from TRBV9 and TRBJ1-1; 9 bases align to TRBD1. Per germline, CDR1 SGDLS and CDR2 YYNGEE. The CDR3 is 14 amino acids. The V and J ends lost 3 bases and 4 bases, in that order; junction bases with no gene match: 4. In DNA, the CDR3 is TGTGCCAGCAGCGCCGGGACAGGGTTCACTGAAGCTTTCTTT. This sequence encodes CASSAGTGFTEAFF.

This clonotype has a count of ten or more. The V gene is TRBV28, the J gene TRBJ2-7; D gene uncertain. The V gene lost 2 bases and the J gene lost 4 bases, with 3 bases spanning the gap. Germline loops: CDR1 MDHEN, CDR2 SYDVKM. This CDR3 region has 11 residues. CDR3 coding DNA: TGTGCCAGCAGTTTACGATACGAGCAGTACTTC. This encodes CASSLRYEQYF.

At least ten counts were recorded for this clonotype. The rearrangement joins TRBV12-3 or TRBV12-4 to TRBJ1-2, with TRBD1 matching 7 bases. This CDR3 has 13 amino acids. V lost 4 bases to trimming and J lost 5 bases; unmatched junction nucleotides: 4. Here the CDR3 reads CASSSQGRYGYTF. The CDR3, as DNA: TGTGCCAGCAGTTCACAGGGGCGGTATGGCTACACCTTC.

The CDR3 sequence: CSVPPPPEEEETQYF. CDR3 nucleotides: TGCAGCGTGCCCCCGCCCCCTGAAGAAGAAGAGACCCAGTACTTC. The V gene is TRBV29-1, the J gene TRBJ2-5; no firm D call. CDR1 and CDR2 (germline): SQVTM, ANQGSEA. V was trimmed by 6 bases and J by 3 bases, leaving 20 bases between them. There are 15 residues in the CDR3.

This clonotype was detected ten times or more. V gene TRBV6-2 or TRBV6-3 combines with J gene TRBJ2-7; 9 bases align to TRBD2. The CDR3 sequence is 16 residues long. The germline V gene encodes CDR1 MNHEY and CDR2 SVGEGT. The ends lost 0 bases at V and 1 base at J; junction bases unmatched: 4. Written as DNA, the CDR3 is TGTGCCAGCAGTTACTCGTTGACTAGCGGTTCCTACGAGCAGTACTTC. Its translation is CASSYSLTSGSYEQYF.

This clonotype was picked up many times. The chain joins TRBV7-3 to TRBJ1-1, with D maybe TRBD1 (6 bases). This CDR3 spans 14 amino acids. V shed 6 bases and J shed 1 base, with 12 bases lying between them. The V gene's germline CDR1 is SGHTA and CDR2 FQGTGA. DNA for the CDR3: TGTGCCAGCAGTCTCTTAGGGGGGAACACTGAAGCTTTCTTT. Amino acids: CASSLLGGNTEAFF.

This clonotype appeared many times. V usage is TRBV11-2 and J usage is TRBJ1-5; 10 nucleotides line up with TRBD1. The CDR3 runs to 16 residues. With V trimmed by 1 base and J by 3 bases, 3 bases remained unmatched. Germline V CDR1 and CDR2: SGHAT, FQNNGV. The CDR3, as DNA: TGTGCCAGCAGCTTAGGCGGGACAGGGGTCAATCAGCCCCAGCATTTT. It yields the protein CASSLGGTGVNQPQHF.

This clonotype was counted ten times or more. CDR3 protein: CASSRGQGEGYTF. The CDR3 DNA reads TGCGCCAGCAGCCGGGGACAGGGTGAAGGCTACACCTTC. The V call is TRBV5-1, the J call TRBJ1-2; 9 positions match TRBD1. V trimming: 4 bases; J trimming: 8 bases; junction bases outside the gene matches: 6. Per germline, CDR1 SGHRS and CDR2 YFSETQ. This CDR3 has 13 residues.

This clonotype was seen ten or more times. V gene TRBV12-3 or TRBV12-4 combines with J gene TRBJ2-1, with 7 positions matching TRBD2. J lost 1 base, V lost 7 bases, and 4 bases had no gene match. This CDR3 is 14 amino acids long. The CDR3 DNA reads TGTGCCAGCACTGGGGGGGGTTCCTACAATGAGCAGTTCTTC. The encoded protein is CASTGGGSYNEQFF.

In this sample, this clonotype turned up many times. The J gene is TRBJ2-3, the V gene TRBV7-2; 7 nucleotides match TRBD1. V was pared by 6 bases and J by 0 bases, with 9 bases of the junction left unmatched. The CDR3 has 16 amino acids. Germline V gene sequence: CDR1 SGHTA, CDR2 FQGNSA. CDR3 in DNA: TGTGCCAGCAGGGATAACAGGGGTTGGAGCACAGATACGCAGTATTTT. It codes for CASRDNRGWSTDTQYF. The whole variable domain, filled in from reference TRBV7-2 and TRBJ2-3, reads GAGVSQSPSNKVTEKGKDVELRCDPISGHTALYWYRQSLGQGLEFLIYFQGNSAPDKSGLPSDRFSAERTGGSVSTLTIQRTQQEDSAVYLCASRDNRGWSTDTQYFGPGTRLTVL.

This clonotype occurred many times. The rearrangement links TRBV7-9 to TRBJ2-7; TRBD2 is a possible D gene (5 bases). Per germline, CDR1 SEHNR and CDR2 FQNEAQ (reference sequence). The length of the CDR3 is 12 residues. The V gene lost 5 bases and the J gene lost 3 bases, with 8 bases spanning the gap. CDR3 residues: CASSQDFYEQYF. The CDR3 DNA is TGTGCCAGCAGCCAGGACTTCTACGAGCAGTACTTC.

The chain combines TRBV4-1 with TRBJ2-3; 12 bases are a match to TRBD2. The V gene's germline CDR1 is MGHRA and CDR2 YSYEKL. This CDR3 comprises 19 residues. V was pared by 1 base and J by 2 bases, with 10 bases of the junction left unmatched. The CDR3 DNA is TGCGCCAGCAGCCAAGGCCATCGGACTAGCGGGACAAACACAGATACGCAGTATTTT. Translated, it gives CASSQGHRTSGTNTDTQYF.

This clonotype was seen more than once but under ten times. The CDR3, as DNA: TGTGCCAGCAGTCGGTTCCCCACGGGGAGCAATGAGCAGTTCTTC. Protein sequence: CASSRFPTGSNEQFF. This chain connects TRBV7-2 to TRBJ2-1, with D possibly being TRBD2 (5 bases). CDR1 and CDR2 (germline): SGHTA, FQGNSA. Trimming took 6 bases from V and 6 from J, leaving 18 bases between them. This CDR3 spans 15 amino acids. Using reference TRBV7-2 and TRBJ2-1 for the parts outside the CDR3, the full variable domain is GAGVSQSPSNKVTEKGKDVELRCDPISGHTALYWYRQSLGQGLEFLIYFQGNSAPDKSGLPSDRFSAERTGGSVSTLTIQRTQQEDSAVYLCASSRFPTGSNEQFFGPGTRLTVL.

This clonotype occurred many times. The chain recombines TRBV12-3 or TRBV12-4 with TRBJ2-5; TRBD1 might be the D (6 bases). The germline V and J ends were trimmed by 2 bases and 4 bases, with 8 bases remaining between them. The CDR3 consists of 13 residues. CDR3 in DNA: TGTGCCAGCAGTTTAACAGGGTTAGAGACCCAGTACTTC. The encoded protein is CASSLTGLETQYF.